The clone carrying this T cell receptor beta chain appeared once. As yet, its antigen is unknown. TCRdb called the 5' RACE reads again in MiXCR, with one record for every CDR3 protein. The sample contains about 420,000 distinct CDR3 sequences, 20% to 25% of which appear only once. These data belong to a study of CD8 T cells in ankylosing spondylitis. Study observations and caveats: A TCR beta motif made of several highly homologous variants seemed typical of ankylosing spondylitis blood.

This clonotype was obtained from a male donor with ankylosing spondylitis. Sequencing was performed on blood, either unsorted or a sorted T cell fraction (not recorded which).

The CDR3 spells CASSLSTAQETQYF. The CDR3 coding sequence is TGTGCCAGCAGTTTATCGACGGCCCAAGAGACCCAGTACTTC. J is TRBJ2-5 and V is TRBV27, with D unclear. This CDR3 is built from 14 residues. Trimming removed 0 bases at V and 1 base at J, with 6 bases between. Looked up from germline, CDR1 is MNHEY and CDR2 is SMNVEV (reference sequence).